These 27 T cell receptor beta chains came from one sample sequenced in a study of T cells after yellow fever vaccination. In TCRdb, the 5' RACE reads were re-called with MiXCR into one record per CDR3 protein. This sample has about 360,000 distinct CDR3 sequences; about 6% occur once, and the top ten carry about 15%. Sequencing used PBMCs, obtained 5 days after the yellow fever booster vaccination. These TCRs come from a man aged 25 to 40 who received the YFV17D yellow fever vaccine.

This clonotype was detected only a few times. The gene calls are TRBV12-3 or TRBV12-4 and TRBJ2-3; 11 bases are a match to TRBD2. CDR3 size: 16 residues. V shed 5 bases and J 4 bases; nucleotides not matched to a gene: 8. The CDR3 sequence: CASSTNIAGGPDTQYF. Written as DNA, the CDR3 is TGTGCCAGCAGTACCAATATAGCGGGAGGGCCAGATACGCAGTATTTT.

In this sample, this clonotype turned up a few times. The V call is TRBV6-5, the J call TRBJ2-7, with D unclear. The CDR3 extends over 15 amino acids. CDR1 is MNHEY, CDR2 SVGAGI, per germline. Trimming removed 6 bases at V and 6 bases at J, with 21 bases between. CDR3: CASSYVAGIGSEQYF. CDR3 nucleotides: TGTGCCAGCAGCTACGTTGCAGGAATAGGAAGCGAGCAGTACTTC.

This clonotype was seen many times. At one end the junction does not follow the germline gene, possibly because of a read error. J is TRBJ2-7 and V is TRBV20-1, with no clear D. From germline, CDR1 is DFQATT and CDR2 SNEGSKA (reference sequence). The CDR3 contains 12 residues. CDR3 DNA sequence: TGCAGTGCCAGAGGCCCTACCTACGAGCAGTACTTC. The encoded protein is CSARGPTYEQYF.

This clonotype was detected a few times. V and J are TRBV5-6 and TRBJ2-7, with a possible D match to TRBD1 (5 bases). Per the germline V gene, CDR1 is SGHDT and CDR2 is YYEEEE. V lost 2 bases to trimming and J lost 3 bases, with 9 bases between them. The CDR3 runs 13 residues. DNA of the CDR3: TGTGCCAGCAGCTTAGACAGCCTCTACGAGCAGTACTTC. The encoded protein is CASSLDSLYEQYF.

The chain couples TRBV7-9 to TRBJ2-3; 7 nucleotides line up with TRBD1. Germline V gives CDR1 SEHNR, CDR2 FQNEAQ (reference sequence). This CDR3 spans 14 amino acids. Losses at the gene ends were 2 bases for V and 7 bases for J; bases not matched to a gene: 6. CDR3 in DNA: TGTGCCAGCAGCTTAAGACAGGGAGTGAATACGCAGTATTTT. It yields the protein CASSLRQGVNTQYF. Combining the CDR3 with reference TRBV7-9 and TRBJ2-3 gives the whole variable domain DTGVSQNPRHKITKRGQNVTFRCDPISEHNRLYWYRQTLGQGPEFLTYFQNEAQLEKSRLLSDRFSAERPKGSFSTLEIQRTEQGDSAMYLCASSLRQGVNTQYFGPGTRLTVL.

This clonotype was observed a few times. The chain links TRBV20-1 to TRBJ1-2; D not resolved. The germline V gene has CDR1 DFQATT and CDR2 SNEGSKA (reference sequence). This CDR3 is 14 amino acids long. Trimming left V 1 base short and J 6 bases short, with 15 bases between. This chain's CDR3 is CSARARTATDGYTF. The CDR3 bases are TGCAGTGCTAGAGCCCGGACGGCTACCGATGGCTACACCTTC.

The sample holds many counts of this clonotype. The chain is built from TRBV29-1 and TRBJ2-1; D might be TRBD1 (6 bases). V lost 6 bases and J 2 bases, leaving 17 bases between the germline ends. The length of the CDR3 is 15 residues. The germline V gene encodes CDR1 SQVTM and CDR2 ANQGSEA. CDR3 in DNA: TGCAGCGTGACCGGACAGCTTACAACCTACAATGAGCAGTTCTTC. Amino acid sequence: CSVTGQLTTYNEQFF.

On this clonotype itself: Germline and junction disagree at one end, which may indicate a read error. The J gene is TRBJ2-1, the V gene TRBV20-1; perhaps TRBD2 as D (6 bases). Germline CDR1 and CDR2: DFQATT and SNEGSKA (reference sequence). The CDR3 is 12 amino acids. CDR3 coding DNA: TGTTTATTCACGACGGGGGTCAATGAGCAGTTCTTC. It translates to CLFTTGVNEQFF.

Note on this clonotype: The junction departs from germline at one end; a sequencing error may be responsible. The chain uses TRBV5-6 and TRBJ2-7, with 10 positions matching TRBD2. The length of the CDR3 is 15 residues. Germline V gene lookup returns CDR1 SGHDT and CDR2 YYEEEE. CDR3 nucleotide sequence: TGTGCCAGCAGCTTCCAGACTAGCGGGCCCTACAAGCAGTACTTC. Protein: CASSFQTSGPYKQYF.

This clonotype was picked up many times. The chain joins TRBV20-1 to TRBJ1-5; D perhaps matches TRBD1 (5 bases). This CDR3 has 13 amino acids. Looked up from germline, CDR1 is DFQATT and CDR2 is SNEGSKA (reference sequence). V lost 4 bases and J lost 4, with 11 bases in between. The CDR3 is CSATQDTNQPQHF. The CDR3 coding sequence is TGCAGTGCTACCCAGGACACAAATCAGCCCCAGCATTTT.

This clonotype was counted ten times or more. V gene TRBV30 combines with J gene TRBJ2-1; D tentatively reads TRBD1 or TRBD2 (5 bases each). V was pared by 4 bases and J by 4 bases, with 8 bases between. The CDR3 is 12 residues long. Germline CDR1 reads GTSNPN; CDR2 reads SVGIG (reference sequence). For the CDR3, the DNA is TGTGCCTGGACCGGGGCATACAATGAGCAGTTCTTC. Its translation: CAWTGAYNEQFF. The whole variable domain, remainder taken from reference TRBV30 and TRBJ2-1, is SQTIHQWPATLVQPVGSPLSLECTVEGTSNPNLYWYRQAAGRGLQLLFYSVGIGQISSEVPQNLSASRPQDRQFILSSKKLLLSDSGFYLCAWTGAYNEQFFGPGTRLTVL.

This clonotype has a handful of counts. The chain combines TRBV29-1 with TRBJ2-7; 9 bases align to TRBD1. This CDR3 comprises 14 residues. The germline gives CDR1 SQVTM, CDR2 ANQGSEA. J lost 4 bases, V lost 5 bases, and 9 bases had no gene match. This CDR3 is CSVFMSGQGYEQYF. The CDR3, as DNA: TGCAGCGTTTTTATGTCGGGACAGGGTTACGAGCAGTACTTC.

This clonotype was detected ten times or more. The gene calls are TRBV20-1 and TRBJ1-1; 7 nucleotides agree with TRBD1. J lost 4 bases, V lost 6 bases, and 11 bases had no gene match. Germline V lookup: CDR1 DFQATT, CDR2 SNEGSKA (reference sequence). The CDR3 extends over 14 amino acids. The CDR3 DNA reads TGCAGTGCGGGAGAGACAGGGTCAGGCACTGAAGCTTTCTTT. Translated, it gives CSAGETGSGTEAFF.

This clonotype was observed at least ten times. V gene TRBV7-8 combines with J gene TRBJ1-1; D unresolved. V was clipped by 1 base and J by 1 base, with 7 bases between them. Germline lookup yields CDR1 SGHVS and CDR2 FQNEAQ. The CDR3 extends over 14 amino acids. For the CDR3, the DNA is TGTGCCAGCAGCTTAGGGAAGGGGAACACTGAAGCTTTCTTT. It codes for CASSLGKGNTEAFF.

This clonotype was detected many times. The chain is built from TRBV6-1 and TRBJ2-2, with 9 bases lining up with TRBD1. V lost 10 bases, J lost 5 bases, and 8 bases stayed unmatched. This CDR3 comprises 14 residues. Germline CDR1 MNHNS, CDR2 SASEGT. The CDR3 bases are TGTGCCACCTTGGGACAGGGATTAACCGGGGAGCTGTTTTTT. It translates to CATLGQGLTGELFF.

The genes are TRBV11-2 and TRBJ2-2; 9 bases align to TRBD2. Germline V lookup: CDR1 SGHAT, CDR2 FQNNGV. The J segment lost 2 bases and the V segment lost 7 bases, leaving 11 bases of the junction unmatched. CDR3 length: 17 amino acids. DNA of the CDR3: TGTGCCAGCACGCTAAGACTAGCGGCTTATAACACCGGGGAGCTGTTTTTT. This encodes CASTLRLAAYNTGELFF.

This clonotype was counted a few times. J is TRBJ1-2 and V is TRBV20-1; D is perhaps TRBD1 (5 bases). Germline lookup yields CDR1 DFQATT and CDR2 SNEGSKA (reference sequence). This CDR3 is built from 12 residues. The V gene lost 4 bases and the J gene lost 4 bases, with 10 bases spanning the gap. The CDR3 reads CSANRGGYGYTF. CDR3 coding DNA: TGCAGTGCTAATCGGGGCGGCTATGGCTACACCTTC.

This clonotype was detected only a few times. CDR3 DNA sequence: TGTGCCAGCAGTTACTCGGAACCGATTGGCGAGACCCAGTACTTC. Its translation: CASSYSEPIGETQYF. The chain employs TRBV6-5 and TRBJ2-5; D gene unclear. CDR1 MNHEY and CDR2 SVGAGI come from the germline V gene. The V and J ends lost 0 bases and 5 bases respectively, with 13 bases between them. The length of the CDR3 is 15 residues.

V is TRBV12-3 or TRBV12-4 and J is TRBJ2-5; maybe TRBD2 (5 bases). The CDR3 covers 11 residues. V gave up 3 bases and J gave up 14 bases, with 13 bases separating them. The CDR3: CASSLVGVTYF. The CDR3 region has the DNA TGTGCCAGCAGTTTGGTGGGAGTGACATACTTC.

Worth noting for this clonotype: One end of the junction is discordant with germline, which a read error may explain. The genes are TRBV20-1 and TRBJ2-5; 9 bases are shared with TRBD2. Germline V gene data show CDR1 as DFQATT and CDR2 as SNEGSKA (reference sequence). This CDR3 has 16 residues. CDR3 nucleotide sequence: TGCTGTGCTAGAGCGATGCAGACTAGCGGCCAAGAGACCCAGTACTTC. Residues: CCARAMQTSGQETQYF.

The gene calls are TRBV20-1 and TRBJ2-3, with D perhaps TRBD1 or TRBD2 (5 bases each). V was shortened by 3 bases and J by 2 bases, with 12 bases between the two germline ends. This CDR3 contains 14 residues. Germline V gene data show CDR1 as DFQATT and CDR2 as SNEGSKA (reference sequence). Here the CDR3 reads CSASLWDPTDTQYF. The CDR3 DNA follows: TGCAGTGCTAGCCTGTGGGACCCCACAGATACGCAGTATTTT.

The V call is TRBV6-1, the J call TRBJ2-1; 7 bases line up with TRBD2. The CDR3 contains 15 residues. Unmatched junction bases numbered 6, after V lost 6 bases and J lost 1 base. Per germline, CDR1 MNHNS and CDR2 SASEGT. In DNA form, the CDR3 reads TGTGCCAGCAGCCGAGCGGGGAATTCCTACAATGAGCAGTTCTTC. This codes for CASSRAGNSYNEQFF.

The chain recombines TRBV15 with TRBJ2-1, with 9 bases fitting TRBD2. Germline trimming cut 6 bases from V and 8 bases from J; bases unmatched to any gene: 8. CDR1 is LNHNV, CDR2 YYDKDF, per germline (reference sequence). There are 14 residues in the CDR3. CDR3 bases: TGTGCCACCAGAGAGTGGCGGGAGGGATATGAGCAGTTCTTC. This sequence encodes CATREWREGYEQFF.

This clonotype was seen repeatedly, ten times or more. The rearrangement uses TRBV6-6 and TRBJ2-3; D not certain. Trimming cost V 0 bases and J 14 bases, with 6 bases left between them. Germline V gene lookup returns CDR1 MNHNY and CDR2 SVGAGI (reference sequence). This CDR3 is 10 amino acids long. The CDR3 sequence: CASSYSKLYF. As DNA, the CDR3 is TGTGCCAGCAGTTACTCGAAGCTGTATTTT.

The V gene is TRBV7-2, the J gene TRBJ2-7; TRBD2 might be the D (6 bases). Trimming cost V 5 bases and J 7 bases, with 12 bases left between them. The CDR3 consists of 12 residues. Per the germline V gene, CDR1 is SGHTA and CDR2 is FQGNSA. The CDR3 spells CASSPGLPEQYF. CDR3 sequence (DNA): TGTGCCAGCAGCCCGGGACTCCCAGAGCAGTACTTC.

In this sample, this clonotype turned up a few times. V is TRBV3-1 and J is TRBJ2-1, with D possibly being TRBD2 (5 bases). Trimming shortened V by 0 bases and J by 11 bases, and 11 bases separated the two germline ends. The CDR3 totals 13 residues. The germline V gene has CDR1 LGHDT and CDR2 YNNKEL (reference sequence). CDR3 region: CASSQDSRAQQFF. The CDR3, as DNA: TGTGCCAGCAGCCAAGATTCGCGGGCCCAGCAGTTCTTC.

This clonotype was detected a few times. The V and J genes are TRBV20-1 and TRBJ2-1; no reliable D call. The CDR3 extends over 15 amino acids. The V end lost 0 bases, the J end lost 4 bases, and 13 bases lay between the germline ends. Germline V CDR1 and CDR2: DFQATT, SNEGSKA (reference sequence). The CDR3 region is CSARDQATIYNEQFF. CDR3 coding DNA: TGCAGTGCTAGAGATCAGGCTACTATATACAATGAGCAGTTCTTC.